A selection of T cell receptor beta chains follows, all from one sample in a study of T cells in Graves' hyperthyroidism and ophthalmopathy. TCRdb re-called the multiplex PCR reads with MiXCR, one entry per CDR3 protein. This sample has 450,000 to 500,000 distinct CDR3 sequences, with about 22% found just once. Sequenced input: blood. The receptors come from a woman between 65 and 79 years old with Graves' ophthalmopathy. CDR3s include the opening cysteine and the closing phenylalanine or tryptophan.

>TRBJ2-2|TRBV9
CASSVGTSDTGELFF
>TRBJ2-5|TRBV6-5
CASSYYREQETQYF
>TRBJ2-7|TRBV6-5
CASSYSSPGQGYEQYF
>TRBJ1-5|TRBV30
CAWSVQYNQPQHF
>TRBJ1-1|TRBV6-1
CASSEVKGRGSTEAFF
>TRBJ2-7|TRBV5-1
CASSSWTSVYEQYF
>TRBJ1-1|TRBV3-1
CASSQVTTGTNTEALF
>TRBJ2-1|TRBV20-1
CSARPGTGAYNEQFF
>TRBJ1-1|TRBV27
CASSPKQGWNTEAFF
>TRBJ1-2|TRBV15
CATSPHGDVPSTGYTF
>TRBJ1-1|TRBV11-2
CASSSGTATEAFF
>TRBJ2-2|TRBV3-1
CASSHSNTGELFF
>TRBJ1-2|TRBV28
CASRGLRGGNYGYTF
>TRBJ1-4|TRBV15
CATSSGQGGTTNEKLFF
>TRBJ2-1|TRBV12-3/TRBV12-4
CASSLWTSGSGEQFF
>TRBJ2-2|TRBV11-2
CASRGGELFF
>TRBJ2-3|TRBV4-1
CASSHPTSGSTDTQYF
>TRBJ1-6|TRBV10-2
CASTWTGANSPLHF
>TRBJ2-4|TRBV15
CATSARDANNIQYF
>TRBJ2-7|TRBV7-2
CASSVRLAGVPHEQYF
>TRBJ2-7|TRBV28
CASNRGGYEQYF
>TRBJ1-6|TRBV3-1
CASSQGLSSTGNSPLHF
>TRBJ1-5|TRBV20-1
CSALRDNIVQPQHF
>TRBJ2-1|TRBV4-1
CASSQDATSGRAQQFF
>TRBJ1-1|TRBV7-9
CASSFNPENTEAFF
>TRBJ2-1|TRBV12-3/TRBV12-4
CATGSSSYNEQFF
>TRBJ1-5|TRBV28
CASSLVGDNQPQHF
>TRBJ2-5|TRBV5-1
CASSAGLRETQYF
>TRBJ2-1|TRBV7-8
CASSTSGTGLNEQFF
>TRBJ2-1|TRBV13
CASTKRTSYNEQFF
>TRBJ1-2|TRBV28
CASRGFVGRSSGYTF
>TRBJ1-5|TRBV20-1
CSAINLKTHNQPQHF
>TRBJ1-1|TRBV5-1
CASSPAGSYTEAFF
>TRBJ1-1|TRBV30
CAWRFVKNTEAFF
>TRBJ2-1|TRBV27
CASSKKTSGSRGEQFF
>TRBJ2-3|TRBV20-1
CSAPLASRGTDTQYF
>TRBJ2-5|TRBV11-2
CASSLGVGGSQYF
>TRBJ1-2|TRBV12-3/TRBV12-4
CASNLMGQGIYGYTF
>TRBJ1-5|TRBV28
CASRRIGGGVRPQHF
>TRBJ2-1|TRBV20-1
CSATGLDPGTRNEQFF
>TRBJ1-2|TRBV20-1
CSARDVDNYGYTF
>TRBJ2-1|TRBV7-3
CASSPGRGGYNEQFF
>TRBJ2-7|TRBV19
CASRETGTGLNEQYF
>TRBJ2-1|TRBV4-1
CASRRGLAGVNEQFF
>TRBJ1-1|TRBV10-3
CAISPGTGSTEAFF
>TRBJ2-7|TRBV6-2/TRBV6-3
CASSPGSSGSYEQYF
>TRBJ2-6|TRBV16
CASSPLGQGSSGANVLTF
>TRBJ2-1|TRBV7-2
CASSSGPPGYNEQFF
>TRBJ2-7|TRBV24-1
CATRVAGGPQQYF
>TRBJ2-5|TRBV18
CASSRPTGGGETQYF
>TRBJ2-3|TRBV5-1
CASSLGRGRRGHTDTQYF
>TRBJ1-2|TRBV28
CASSFDRGQGYGYTF
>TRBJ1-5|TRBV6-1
CASSLSGGGQPQHF
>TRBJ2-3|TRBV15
CATSGGLSGRSTDTQYF
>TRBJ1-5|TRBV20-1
CSGAKGDQPQHF
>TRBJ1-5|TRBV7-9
CASSAEGGNQPQHF
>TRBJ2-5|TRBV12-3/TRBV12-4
CASRTSGRWGIETQYF
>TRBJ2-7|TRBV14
CASSQDLAEPYEQYF
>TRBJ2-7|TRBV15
CATSALGTGYYEQYF